This T cell receptor (beta chain) derives from a study of shared clonotypes between healthy human individuals. Turning to the study itself: Donors had three CD4 naive, three CD4 memory, two CD8 naive and one CD8 memory plate apiece. Study-level findings and limits: Around 5% was the fraction of naive CD4 clonotypes found shared across a handful of donors.

The length of the CDR3 is 17 residues. Trimming at V came to 2 bases and at J to 0 bases, leaving 9 bases not matched to a gene. Germline V CDR1 and CDR2: SGHRS, YFSETQ. In regard to this clone: Its antigen is unknown.

It was into CD45RA+ naive and CD45RA-negative memory subsets that the CD4+ cells were split. Here immunoSEQ multiplex PCR was the method, and the copy in TCRdb shows in-frame clones only, minus some. The sample lists a few million clones; 93% were seen once. This receptor was taken from a man aged 18 to 30 in good health. Some clones in this sample may be carry-over from other donors' samples. The specimen sequenced was naive CD4+ T cells from PBMCs. The subset was: CD45RA+ positively selected. V usage is TRBV5-1 and J usage is TRBJ2-7; 9 nucleotides line up with TRBD2. CDR3 DNA: TGCGCCAGCAGCTTTTTCGTCGCGGGAGGGAGCTCCTACGAGCAGTACTTC. As protein: CASSFFVAGGSSYEQYF.